This is a list of T cell receptor beta chains from one sample in a study of cytomegalovirus exposure and HLA in healthy donors. Profiling relied on immunoSEQ multiplex PCR, and the TCRdb table lists in-frame clones only, not all of them. The profile covers over 100,000 clones, with about two thirds appearing a single time and under 6.5% taken by the ten largest. Source material: PBMCs. These receptors all stem from a woman between 70 and 85 years old in good health and CMV-seropositive. CDR3s include the opening cysteine and the closing phenylalanine or tryptophan.

TRBV2	CASSATSTDTQYF
TRBV7-2	CASSLDGVSPQHF
TRBV19	CASSKQHEKLFF
TRBV2	CASSRIGGSAKNIQYF
TRBV6-5	CASSYSAGARNEQFF
TRBV27	CASSPMTGRNTEAFF
TRBV19	CATILAGGRNEQFF
TRBV6-5	CASRSSGTSYGYTF
TRBV4-1	CASSQGRDIYGYTF
TRBV25-1	CASSLADRDYGYTF
TRBV19	CASTRTGVQPQHF
TRBV5-1	CASSSRTETLLMNTEAFF
TRBV6-5	CASSRLGGNYGYTF
TRBV2	CASSGRDGVTEAFF
TRBV5-1	CASSLQLGQENEQFF
TRBV6-1	CASSRTSGGPNTQYF
TRBV9	CASSVVGGGGETQYF
TRBV29-1	CSVEWQGTYEQYF
TRBV12-5	CASAQGHEQYF
TRBV7-9	CASSRTGVGYTF
TRBV29-1	CSGHRGIGTDTQYF
TRBV2	CASSEASGINGYTF
TRBV6-1	CASSGAGAGETQYF
TRBV27	CASSLIGDQPQHF
TRBV29-1	CSARLLSSYNEQFF
TRBV6-5	CASSYTYREYEQYF
TRBV10-1	CANPGWSSYEQYF
TRBV6-1	CASSGVLYNEQFF
TRBV19	CASSPGQGNSPLHF
TRBV6-1	CASSETPGSLYEQYF
TRBV7-2	CASQGLGTDTQYF
TRBV2	CASAVREIGEAFF
TRBV7-9	CASSLADSPYEQYF
TRBV5-1	CASSAGTGAVETQYF
TRBV27	CASSTDYYTDTQYF
TRBV18	CASSPSQANSGANVLTF
TRBV21-1	CASSKTHCAALSEQYF
TRBV19	CATQFAGYSNQPQHF
TRBV7-2	CASSPRTSPSYNEQFF
TRBV18	CASSPGTSESTDTQYF
TRBV11-2	CASTRRMGDQPQHF
TRBV12-5	CASGSGTVANEKLFF
TRBV7-8	CASSLAIGPGARDTEAFF
TRBV27	CASYLNTEAFF
TRBV6-5	CASKGRTQETQYF
TRBV6-5	CASSWDGGGYNSPLHF